Below are 23 T cell receptor beta chains sequenced from a single sample in a study of CD8+ T cells in alopecia areata. Treatment indicated: oral pan-JAK inhibitor, 5-10 mg twice daily. Sequencing used cDNA as its template, made by extracting RNA and reverse transcribing it. Only in-frame clones appear in the TCRdb table, and some are missing; sequencing was by immunoSEQ multiplex PCR. This sample carries about 150,000 clones, about 59% of them seen once, and the ten largest clones take around a sixth. Sequences were derived from CD8+ T cells sorted from blood, sampled at week 4, from a patient treated with tofacitinib. The receptors here all came from a human donor with alopecia areata.

The genes are TRBV30 and TRBJ2-7; perhaps TRBD2 as D (5 bases). The J call is uncertain, as TRBJ2-5 better fits the DNA end. This CDR3 region has 12 residues. The germline V gene has CDR1 GTSNPN and CDR2 SVGIG (reference sequence). The CDR3: CAWRDSGETQYF. CDR3 DNA: TGTGCCTGGAGGGACTCTGGGGAGACCCAGTACTTC.

CDR3 bases: TGTGCCAGCAGGGACGGACAGGGAGACACCTTC. As protein: CASRDGQGDTF. The rearrangement uses TRBV2 and TRBJ1-2; 8 nucleotides agree with TRBD1. CDR3 length: 11 amino acids. V was pared by 6 bases and J by 12 bases, with 6 bases of the junction left unmatched. The V gene's germline CDR1 is SNHLY and CDR2 FYNNEI.

This chain joins TRBV29-1 and TRBJ2-2, with 7 nucleotides matching TRBD1. Germline CDR1 is SQVTM and CDR2 is ANQGSEA. CDR3 length equals 17 residues. V was pared by 6 bases and J by 3 bases, with 16 bases of the junction left unmatched. CDR3 in DNA: TGCAGCGTCTCCTCTCGTGACAGGGAATACTACACCGGGGAGCTGTTTTTT. It is translated as CSVSSRDREYYTGELFF.

This chain connects TRBV10-2 to TRBJ2-5; D unresolved. V was cut by 8 bases and J by 3 bases, with 7 bases left in between. The CDR3 is made up of 11 amino acids. CDR1 and CDR2 (germline): WSHSY, SAAADI. CDR3 residues: CASSPEETQYF. CDR3 bases: TGCGCCAGCTCCCCGGAAGAGACCCAGTACTTC.

This rearrangement joins TRBV25-1 to TRBJ2-7, with a possible D match to TRBD2 (6 bases). Germline assignment: CDR1 MGHDK and CDR2 SYGVNS. The CDR3 is 14 residues long. V was shortened by 5 bases and J by 7 bases, with 18 bases between the two germline ends. CDR3 protein: CASSTASGLWEQYF. The DNA of the CDR3 is TGTGCCAGCAGTACTGCATCGGGACTCTGGGAGCAGTACTTC.

The V call is TRBV6-5, the J call TRBJ2-7; 8 bases are shared with TRBD1. The germline V gene has CDR1 MNHEY and CDR2 SVGAGI. CDR3 size: 14 residues. After removal of 6 bases from V and 1 base from J, the junction contained 5 bases not matched to a gene. DNA of the CDR3: TGTGCCAGCAGCAAGACAGGGGAATCCTACGAGCAGTACTTC. It codes for CASSKTGESYEQYF.

This clone was seen just once. The CDR3 DNA reads TGCAGCGTTGAGGGTCAGAACACTGAAGCTTTCTTT. As protein: CSVEGQNTEAFF. This chain uses TRBV29-1 with TRBJ1-1; D is uncertain. Germline CDR1 reads SQVTM; CDR2 reads ANQGSEA. V gave up 3 bases and J gave up 1 base, with 6 bases separating them. The CDR3 loop spans 12 amino acids.

The V and J genes are TRBV30 and TRBJ2-7; TRBD1 agrees at 8 bases. V was pared by 8 bases and J by 7 bases, with 7 bases of the junction left unmatched. CDR3 length equals 11 residues. The V gene's germline CDR1 is GTSNPN and CDR2 SVGIG (reference sequence). CDR3 sequence (DNA): TGTGCCAGTACTACAGGGGGGGAGCAGTACTTC. Translation gives CASTTGGEQYF.

This rearrangement joins TRBV6-5 to TRBJ2-2; possibly TRBD2 for D (5 bases). The V gene's germline CDR1 is MNHEY and CDR2 SVGAGI. The germline V and J ends were trimmed by 2 bases and 6 bases, with 10 bases remaining between them. This CDR3 comprises 14 residues. The CDR3 DNA reads TGTGCCAGCAGTTACCTTAGCGAGGCCGGGGAGCTGTTTTTT. It yields the protein CASSYLSEAGELFF.

The chain is built from TRBV19 and TRBJ2-3, with 7 bases identical to TRBD1. The CDR3 runs 15 residues. Trimming removed 4 bases from V and 5 bases from J; junction bases left unmatched: 9. CDR1 and CDR2 (germline): LNHDA, SQIVND (reference sequence). CDR3: CASSTQGGWGDTQYF. In nucleotides, the CDR3 is TGTGCCAGTAGTACCCAAGGGGGCTGGGGAGATACGCAGTATTTT.

This clone was seen more than once but under ten times. V and J are TRBV19 and TRBJ1-2; a weak D match, TRBD1 (5 bases). The germline V gene encodes CDR1 LNHDA and CDR2 SQIVND (reference sequence). The CDR3 contains 13 residues. V was cut by 6 bases and J by 2 bases, with 10 bases left in between. CDR3 region: CASRLQGNYGYTF. DNA for the CDR3: TGTGCCAGTAGACTCCAGGGCAACTATGGCTACACCTTC.

The chain links TRBV7-2 to TRBJ2-7; 10 bases line up with TRBD1. The CDR3 runs to 16 residues. Per the germline V gene, CDR1 is SGHTA and CDR2 is FQGNSA. Trimming cost V 0 bases and J 1 base; bases outside gene matches: 3. The CDR3 sequence is CASSLAGQGLSYEQYF. As DNA, the CDR3 is TGTGCCAGCAGCTTAGCGGGACAGGGGCTATCCTACGAGCAGTACTTC.

For this clone: The same CDR3 arises from other DNA sequences in this sample as well. The chain combines TRBV5-1 with TRBJ2-7; tentatively, D is TRBD1 (5 bases). The CDR3 runs 13 residues. V was pared by 1 base and J by 3 bases, with 8 bases between. CDR1 is SGHRS and CDR2 is YFSETQ in the germline V gene. CDR3 nucleotide sequence: TGCGCCAGCAGCTTGAGACAGAACTACGAGCAGTACTTC. Protein product: CASSLRQNYEQYF.

The chain employs TRBV7-9 and TRBJ1-2, with TRBD1 identical over 9 bases. Trimming took 6 bases from V and 6 from J; bases not matched to a gene: 8. The CDR3 is made up of 14 amino acids. CDR1 is SEHNR and CDR2 is FQNEAQ in the germline V gene (reference sequence). The CDR3 reads CASRGTGTGHGYTF. The CDR3 bases are TGTGCCAGCAGGGGGACAGGGACCGGGCATGGCTACACCTTC.

Concerning this clone itself: At one boundary the junction diverges from the germline segment, which might be a read error. The rearrangement joins TRBV13 to TRBJ2-7; perhaps TRBD2 as D (6 bases). The CDR3 consists of 13 residues. Germline CDR1 PRHDT, CDR2 FYEKMQ (reference sequence). The CDR3 DNA follows: TGTGCCAGCAGTTTAGGCGGGAACCACGAGCAGTACTTC. Translation gives CASSLGGNHEQYF.

This clone was recorded a few times. The rearrangement joins TRBV27 to TRBJ1-2; D remains unclear. V gave up 3 bases and J gave up 6 bases, with 11 bases separating them. Germline CDR1 reads MNHEY; CDR2 reads SMNVEV (reference sequence). The CDR3 extends over 13 amino acids. The CDR3 DNA sequence: TGTGCCAGCAGTTTCGGTATCACTGATGGCTACACCTTC. As protein: CASSFGITDGYTF.

This sequence joins TRBV11-2 and TRBJ2-3; 11 positions agree with TRBD2. CDR1 is SGHAT, CDR2 FQNNGV, per germline. V was pared by 3 bases and J by 1 base, with 6 bases of the junction left unmatched. This CDR3 is built from 17 residues. In nucleotides, the CDR3 is TGTGCCAGCAGCTTGCCCGGGACTAGCGGACGCACAGATACGCAGTATTTT. It translates to CASSLPGTSGRTDTQYF.

This chain joins TRBV5-4 and TRBJ2-2; either TRBD1 or TRBD2 may fit D (6 bases each). The CDR3 sequence is 17 residues long. The germline gives CDR1 SGHNT, CDR2 YYREEE (reference sequence). Trimming stripped 3 bases from V and 0 bases from J, with 15 bases between. The CDR3 loop is CASSWGVGTSNTGELFF. In DNA, the CDR3 is TGTGCCAGCAGCTGGGGGGTTGGGACATCGAACACCGGGGAGCTGTTTTTT.

This clone has more than one count but fewer than ten. V is TRBV29-1 and J is TRBJ1-5; D remains ambiguous. Per germline, CDR1 SQVTM and CDR2 ANQGSEA. V gave up 4 bases and J gave up 0 bases, with 16 bases separating them. The CDR3 totals 16 residues. This CDR3 is CSVGPRKTYSNQPQHF. The CDR3 DNA sequence: TGCAGCGTTGGGCCTCGGAAAACCTATAGCAATCAGCCCCAGCATTTT.

This rearrangement joins TRBV27 to TRBJ1-1, with 7 positions matching TRBD1. This CDR3 comprises 14 residues. V was pared by 6 bases and J by 4 bases, with 8 bases of the junction left unmatched. CDR1 is MNHEY and CDR2 is SMNVEV in the germline V gene (reference sequence). The DNA of the CDR3 is TGTGCCAGCAGCCCGACAGGGTCAGCCACTGAAGCTTTCTTT. Encoded protein: CASSPTGSATEAFF.

V is TRBV5-1 and J is TRBJ2-7; possible D gene TRBD2, 5 bases. V lost 5 bases, J lost 3 bases, and 15 bases lay in between. The CDR3 loop spans 14 amino acids. The germline CDR1 and CDR2 sequences are SGHRS and YFSETQ. The CDR3 reads CASRDPSTSYEQYF. The DNA of the CDR3 is TGCGCCAGCAGGGACCCGAGTACTAGCTACGAGCAGTACTTC.

This clone was seen once. This rearrangement joins TRBV2 to TRBJ2-4; a weak D match, TRBD1 (6 bases). Deletions cut 1 base from V and 0 bases from J, with 10 bases between. The V gene's germline CDR1 is SNHLY and CDR2 FYNNEI. This CDR3 is built from 16 residues. The CDR3 nucleotides are TGTGCCAGCAGTGAAGGCAGGGGATTAGCCAAAAACATTCAGTACTTC. Protein: CASSEGRGLAKNIQYF.

The chain combines TRBV7-8 with TRBJ1-5; tentatively, D is TRBD1 (6 bases). Germline V gene data show CDR1 as SGHVS and CDR2 as FQNEAQ. V dropped 8 bases and J dropped 4 bases, with 12 bases sitting between them. The CDR3 totals 13 residues. The CDR3 spells CASGSGANQPQHF. Written as DNA, the CDR3 is TGTGCCAGCGGTTCAGGGGCGAATCAGCCCCAGCATTTT.